One TCR beta chain is described in this entry. The data were taken from a study of control samples from healthy donors and cancer patients. The germline gives CDR1 SGHTA, CDR2 FQGNSA. Trimming shortened V by 3 bases and J by 7 bases, and 7 bases separated the two germline ends. The CDR3 runs to 11 residues. TCRdb's table, derived via immunoSEQ multiplex PCR, lists solely in-frame clones and lacks some. Of 160,000 or so clones listed, over 90% are singletons. The chain links TRBV7-2 to TRBJ2-7; D gene unclear. The specimen was blood. The source of this sequence is a man in his fifties in good health. CDR3 bases: TGTGCCAGCAGCTTCCTTTGGGAGCAGTACTTC. It encodes CASSFLWEQYF.